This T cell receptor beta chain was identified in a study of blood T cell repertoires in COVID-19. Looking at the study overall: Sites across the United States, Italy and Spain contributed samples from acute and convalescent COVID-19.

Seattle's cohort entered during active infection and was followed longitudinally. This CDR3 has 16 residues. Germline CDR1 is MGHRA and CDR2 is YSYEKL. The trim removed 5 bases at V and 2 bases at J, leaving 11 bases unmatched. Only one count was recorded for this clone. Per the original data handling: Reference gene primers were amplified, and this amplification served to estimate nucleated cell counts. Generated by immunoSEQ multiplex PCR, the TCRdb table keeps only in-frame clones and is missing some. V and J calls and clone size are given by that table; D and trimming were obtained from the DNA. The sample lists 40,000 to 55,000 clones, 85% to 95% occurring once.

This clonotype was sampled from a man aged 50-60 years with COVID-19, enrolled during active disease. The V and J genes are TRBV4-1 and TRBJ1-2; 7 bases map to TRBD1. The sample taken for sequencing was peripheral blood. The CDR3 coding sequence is TGCGCCAGCAGCGGCCAAGGTAGGGACAGAAACTATGGCTACACCTTC. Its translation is CASSGQGRDRNYGYTF.